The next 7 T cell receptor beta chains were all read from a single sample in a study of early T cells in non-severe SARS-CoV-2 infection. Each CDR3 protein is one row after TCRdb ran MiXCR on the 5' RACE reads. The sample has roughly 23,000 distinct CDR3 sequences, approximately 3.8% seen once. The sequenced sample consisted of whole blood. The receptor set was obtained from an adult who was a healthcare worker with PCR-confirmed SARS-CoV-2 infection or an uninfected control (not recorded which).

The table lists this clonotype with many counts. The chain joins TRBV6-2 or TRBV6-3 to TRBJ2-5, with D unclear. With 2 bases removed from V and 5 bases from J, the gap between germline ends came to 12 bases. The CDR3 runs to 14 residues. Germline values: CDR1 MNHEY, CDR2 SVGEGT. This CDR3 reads CASSYNPSRETQYF. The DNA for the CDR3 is TGTGCCAGCAGTTACAACCCGTCACGGGAGACCCAGTACTTC.

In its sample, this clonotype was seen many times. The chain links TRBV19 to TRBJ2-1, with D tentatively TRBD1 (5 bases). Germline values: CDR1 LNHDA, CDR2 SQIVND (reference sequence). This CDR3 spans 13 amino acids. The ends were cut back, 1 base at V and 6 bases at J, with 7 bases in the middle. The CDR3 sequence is CASSIVGANEQFF. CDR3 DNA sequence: TGTGCCAGTAGTATAGTAGGGGCCAATGAGCAGTTCTTC.

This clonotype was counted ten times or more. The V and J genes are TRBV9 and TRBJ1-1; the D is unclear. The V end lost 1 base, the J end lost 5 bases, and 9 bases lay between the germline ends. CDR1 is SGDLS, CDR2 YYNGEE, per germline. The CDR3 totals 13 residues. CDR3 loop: CASSVPGRTEAFF. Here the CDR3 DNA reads TGTGCCAGCAGCGTACCCGGTAGAACTGAAGCTTTCTTT.

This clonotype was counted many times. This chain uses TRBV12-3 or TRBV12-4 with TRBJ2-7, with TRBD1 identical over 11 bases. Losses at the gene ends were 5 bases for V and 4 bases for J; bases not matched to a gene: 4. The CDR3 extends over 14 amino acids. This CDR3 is CASSRTGGNYEQYF. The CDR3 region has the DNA TGTGCCAGCAGTAGGACAGGGGGCAATTACGAGCAGTACTTC.

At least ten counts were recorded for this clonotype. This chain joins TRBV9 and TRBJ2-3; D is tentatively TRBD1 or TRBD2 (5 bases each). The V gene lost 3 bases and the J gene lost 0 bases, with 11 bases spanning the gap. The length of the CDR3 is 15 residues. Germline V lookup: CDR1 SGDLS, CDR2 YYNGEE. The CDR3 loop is CASSGRDPSTDTQYF. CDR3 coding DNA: TGTGCCAGCAGCGGCCGGGACCCAAGCACAGATACGCAGTATTTT.

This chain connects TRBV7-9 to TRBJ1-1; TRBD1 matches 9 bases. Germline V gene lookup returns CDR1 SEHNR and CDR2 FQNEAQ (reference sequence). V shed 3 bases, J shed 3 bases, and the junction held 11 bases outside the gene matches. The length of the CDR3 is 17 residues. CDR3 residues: CASSLDRGGMWDTEAFF. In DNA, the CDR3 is TGTGCCAGCAGCTTGGACAGGGGAGGAATGTGGGACACTGAAGCTTTCTTT.

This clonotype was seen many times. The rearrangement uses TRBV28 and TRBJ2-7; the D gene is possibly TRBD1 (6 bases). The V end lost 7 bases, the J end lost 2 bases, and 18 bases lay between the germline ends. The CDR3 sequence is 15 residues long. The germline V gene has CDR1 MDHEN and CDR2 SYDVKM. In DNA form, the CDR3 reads TGTGCCAGCACCCTTGGGCCAGGGGTACCCTACGAGCAGTACTTC. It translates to CASTLGPGVPYEQYF.